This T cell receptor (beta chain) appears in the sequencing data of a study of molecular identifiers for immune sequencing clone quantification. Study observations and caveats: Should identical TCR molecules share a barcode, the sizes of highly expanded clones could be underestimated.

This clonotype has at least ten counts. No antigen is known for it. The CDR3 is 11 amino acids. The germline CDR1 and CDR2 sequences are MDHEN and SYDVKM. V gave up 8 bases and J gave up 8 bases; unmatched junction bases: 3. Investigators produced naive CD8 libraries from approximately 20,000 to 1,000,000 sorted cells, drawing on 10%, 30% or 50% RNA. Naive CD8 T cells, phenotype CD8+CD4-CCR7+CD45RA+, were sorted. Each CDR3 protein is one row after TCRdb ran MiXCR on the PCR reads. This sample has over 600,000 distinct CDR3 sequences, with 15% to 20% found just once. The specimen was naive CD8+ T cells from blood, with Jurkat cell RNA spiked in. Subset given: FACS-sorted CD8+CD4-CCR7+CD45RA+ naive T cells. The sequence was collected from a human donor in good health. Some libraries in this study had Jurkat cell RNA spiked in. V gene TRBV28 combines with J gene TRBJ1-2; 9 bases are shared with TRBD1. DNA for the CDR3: TGTGCCAGCGTAACAGGGGGCGGCTACACCTTC. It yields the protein CASVTGGGYTF.